This TCR beta chain was captured by sequencing in a study of siplizumab effects on memory and regulatory T cells. Study-wide points: Unstimulated subset assignment was obtained for only a minor fraction of alloreactive clones. Naive versus memory phenotype went unassigned for roughly 75-95% of proliferating CD4+ or CD8+ clones. Naive T cells were seen as more diverse than memory cells and as major alloresponse contributors.

J lost 5 bases, V lost 6 bases, and 11 bases had no gene match. The germline CDR1 and CDR2 sequences are LNHDA and SQIVND (reference sequence). The CDR3 is 16 amino acids. This clone was picked up a small number of times. What it binds is not known. Assay: immunoSEQ multiplex PCR; the TCRdb copy retains only in-frame clones and omits some. The sample yields some 100,000 clones, approximately 91% seen once. Sequenced input: CD4+ T cells sorted from blood. This sequence originates from a human donor in good health. Some clones in this sample may be carry-over from other donors' samples. The chain uses TRBV19 and TRBJ2-5, with 11 bases matching TRBD1. For the CDR3, the DNA is TGTGCCAGTAGGCTCACTCCGGGACAGGGGGACGAGACCCAGTACTTC. It translates to CASRLTPGQGDETQYF. Full variable domain (missing parts from reference TRBV19 and TRBJ2-5): DGGITQSPKYLFRKEGQNVTLSCEQNLNHDAMYWYRQDPGQGLRLIYYSQIVNDFQKGDIAEGYSVSREKKESFPLTVTSAQKNPTAFYLCASRLTPGQGDETQYFGPGTRLLVL.